These 23 T cell receptor beta chains came from one sample sequenced in a study of OX40 agonist ivuxolimab in advanced cancers. Clones were sequenced by immunoSEQ multiplex PCR, and TCRdb holds only the in-frame ones, with some missing. The sample includes 30,000 to 35,000 clones, around 90% of them seen just once. The sample consisted of CD4+ or CD8+ T cells sorted from blood, taken in a trial of the OX40 agonist ivuxolimab. The receptor set was obtained from an adult with an advanced solid tumor such as melanoma, head and neck, liver or kidney cancer.

The chain recombines TRBV7-2 with TRBJ2-5, with D possibly TRBD2 on 6 matching bases. Trimming took off 2 bases at V and 4 bases at J, with 11 bases between the two ends. Germline lookup yields CDR1 SGHTA and CDR2 FQGNSA. The CDR3 has 14 amino acids. Written as DNA, the CDR3 is TGTGCCAGCAGCTTATCGGTAGCGGTAGAGACCCAGTACTTC. Its translation is CASSLSVAVETQYF.

The chain uses TRBV27 and TRBJ1-5; no clear D. Germline CDR1 is MNHEY and CDR2 is SMNVEV (reference sequence). The CDR3 runs to 12 residues. V lost 8 bases and J lost 7, with 12 bases in between. Written as DNA, the CDR3 is TGTGCCAGCTCACGGGCGGGACAGCCCCAGCATTTT. Its translation is CASSRAGQPQHF.

V gene TRBV6-5 combines with J gene TRBJ1-3, with D unresolved. CDR1 and CDR2 (germline): MNHEY, SVGAGI. Trimming took off 0 bases at V and 8 bases at J, with 14 bases between the two ends. The CDR3 sequence is 15 residues long. The CDR3 reads CASSYSKADWDTIYF. As DNA, the CDR3 is TGTGCCAGCAGTTACTCGAAGGCGGACTGGGACACCATATATTTT.

The chain is built from TRBV7-2 and TRBJ2-5; no clear D gene. Germline loops: CDR1 SGHTA, CDR2 FQGNSA. The CDR3 totals 15 residues. V was clipped by 5 bases and J by 5 bases, with 18 bases between them. CDR3 loop: CASSPWTYPGETQYF. In nucleotides, the CDR3 is TGTGCCAGCAGCCCATGGACGTATCCCGGGGAGACCCAGTACTTC.

The V gene is TRBV7-3, the J gene TRBJ2-1; D unclear. Germline loops: CDR1 SGHTA, CDR2 FQGTGA. V was clipped by 2 bases and J by 0 bases, with 8 bases between them. The CDR3 is made up of 15 amino acids. CDR3 sequence (DNA): TGTGCCAGCAGCTTATTGGCAAGCTCCTACAATGAGCAGTTCTTC. Its protein product is CASSLLASSYNEQFF.

The chain joins TRBV5-4 to TRBJ2-7; either TRBD1 or TRBD2 may fit D (6 bases each). The germline V gene has CDR1 SGHNT and CDR2 YYREEE (reference sequence). The CDR3 spans 16 residues. Trimming took off 5 bases at V and 4 bases at J, with 22 bases between the two ends. This chain's CDR3 is CASSQILGGKDYEQYF. DNA of the CDR3: TGTGCCAGCAGTCAAATCTTAGGGGGGAAGGATTACGAGCAGTACTTC.

V and J are TRBV6-4 and TRBJ1-5; unclear D gene. Deletions cut 0 bases from V and 0 bases from J, with 18 bases between. Germline V lookup: CDR1 MRHNA, CDR2 SNTAGT. This CDR3 is built from 19 residues. The CDR3 DNA sequence: TGTGCCAGCAGTGACTCGGGGATGGCGTTAGGTTATAGCAATCAGCCCCAGCATTTT. Amino acid sequence: CASSDSGMALGYSNQPQHF.

The chain has TRBV5-4 and TRBJ2-7; no firm D call. V lost 4 bases and J 2 bases, leaving 28 bases between the germline ends. CDR1 and CDR2 (germline): SGHNT, YYREEE (reference sequence). This CDR3 has 19 amino acids. As DNA, the CDR3 is TGTGCCAGCAGCCCACAGACGCCGCTCTCTGCCTCTTTCCCCTACGAGCAGTACTTC. It codes for CASSPQTPLSASFPYEQYF.

The chain joins TRBV4-1 to TRBJ1-2; possible D gene TRBD1, 6 bases. This CDR3 spans 14 amino acids. Germline CDR1 MGHRA, CDR2 YSYEKL. The V and J ends lost 4 bases and 4 bases respectively, with 13 bases between them. The CDR3 nucleotides are TGCGCCAGCAGCCCCGGGCGGGGGGCCTATGGCTACACCTTC. It codes for CASSPGRGAYGYTF.

The chain carries TRBV7-9 and TRBJ1-4; 7 bases fit TRBD1. Trimming removed 5 bases from V and 7 bases from J; junction bases left unmatched: 7. The CDR3 contains 14 residues. CDR1 and CDR2 (germline): SEHNR, FQNEAQ (reference sequence). DNA for the CDR3: TGTGCCAGCAGCCCCGGGACAGTCAGTGAAAAACTGTTTTTT. Protein sequence: CASSPGTVSEKLFF.

The CDR3 nucleotides read TGCGCCAGCAGCAAGGACAGGGCAAACACTGAAGCTTTCTTT. It translates to CASSKDRANTEAFF. The rearrangement links TRBV5-1 to TRBJ1-1; 8 nucleotides match TRBD1. Germline values: CDR1 SGHRS, CDR2 YFSETQ. The ends lost 4 bases at V and 2 bases at J; junction bases unmatched: 4. The CDR3 totals 14 residues.

CDR3 amino acids: CASSIFTHLNTEAFF. The CDR3 nucleotides read TGTGCCAGTAGTATTTTCACCCACCTGAACACTGAAGCTTTCTTT. V usage is TRBV19 and J usage is TRBJ1-1; unclear D gene. The germline V gene has CDR1 LNHDA and CDR2 SQIVND (reference sequence). Trimming shortened V by 3 bases and J by 0 bases, and 11 bases separated the two germline ends. The CDR3 length is 15 residues. Variable domain in full (rest from reference TRBV19 and TRBJ1-1): DGGITQSPKYLFRKEGQNVTLSCEQNLNHDAMYWYRQDPGQGLRLIYYSQIVNDFQKGDIAEGYSVSREKKESFPLTVTSAQKNPTAFYLCASSIFTHLNTEAFFGQGTRLTVV.

This rearrangement joins TRBV18 to TRBJ2-3; D perhaps matches TRBD2 (5 bases). V was cut by 3 bases and J by 0 bases, with 7 bases left in between. The germline V gene encodes CDR1 KGHSH and CDR2 LQKENI. This CDR3 comprises 14 residues. CDR3 loop: CASSPRTSTDTQYF. CDR3 nucleotide sequence: TGTGCCAGCTCACCTAGGACTAGCACAGATACGCAGTATTTT.

The rearrangement joins TRBV20-1 to TRBJ1-2; possible D gene TRBD1, 6 bases. The V gene lost 7 bases and the J gene lost 8 bases, with 14 bases spanning the gap. The CDR3 loop spans 11 amino acids. Germline loops: CDR1 DFQATT, CDR2 SNEGSKA (reference sequence). The CDR3 nucleotides read TGCAGTGTAAGTGGGACAAAAGGCTACACCTTC. Protein: CSVSGTKGYTF.

The chain has TRBV21-1 and TRBJ1-5. TRBV21-1 is a pseudogene. CDR3 length equals 14 residues. The DNA for the CDR3 is TGTGCCAGCAGCGTGCGACTCAGCAATCAGCCCCAGCATTTT. The encoded protein is CASSVRLSNQPQHF.

The rearrangement uses TRBV10-3 and TRBJ1-1; D might be TRBD1 (5 bases). CDR3 length: 14 amino acids. The V gene's germline CDR1 is ENHRY and CDR2 SYGVKD. The V end was cut by 3 bases, the J end by 4 bases, with 12 bases between. The CDR3 DNA sequence: TGTGCCATCAGTGATGTACAGGTGAGCACTGAAGCTTTCTTT. Amino acid sequence: CAISDVQVSTEAFF.

The chain couples TRBV27 to TRBJ1-1; 7 bases are a match to TRBD1. V trimming: 6 bases; J trimming: 6 bases; junction bases outside the gene matches: 10. The CDR3 totals 14 residues. Germline V lookup: CDR1 MNHEY, CDR2 SMNVEV (reference sequence). The CDR3 loop reads CASRIQGLGAEAFF. The CDR3, as DNA: TGTGCCAGCAGAATACAGGGGTTGGGCGCTGAAGCTTTCTTT.

This clone was observed a handful of times. The rearrangement joins TRBV9 to TRBJ2-3; 7 bases fit TRBD1. Germline CDR1 is SGDLS and CDR2 is YYNGEE. J gave up 0 bases and V 0 bases, and 4 bases lay outside the gene matches. The CDR3 is 16 amino acids. The CDR3 nucleotides read TGTGCCAGCAGCGTAGTGGGACAGTCTAGCACAGATACGCAGTATTTT. It specifies CASSVVGQSSTDTQYF. Together with reference TRBV9 and TRBJ2-3, the CDR3 gives the full variable domain: DSGVTQTPKHLITATGQRVTLRCSPRSGDLSVYWYQQSLDQGLQFLIQYYNGEERAKGNILERFSAQQFPDLHSELNLSSLELGDSALYFCASSVVGQSSTDTQYFGPGTRLTVL.

This chain links TRBV7-2 with TRBJ2-5, with TRBD1 identical over 7 bases. J lost 1 base, V lost 5 bases, and 4 bases had no gene match. Germline CDR1 SGHTA, CDR2 FQGNSA. The CDR3 totals 14 residues. CDR3 region: CASSPGTAQETQYF. In DNA, the CDR3 is TGTGCCAGCAGCCCCGGGACAGCCCAAGAGACCCAGTACTTC.

The chain has TRBV28 and TRBJ1-4; TRBD1 might be the D (5 bases). The CDR3 covers 13 residues. Trimming removed 6 bases at V and 7 bases at J, with 12 bases between. The germline V gene encodes CDR1 MDHEN and CDR2 SYDVKM. CDR3 protein: CASRTDNGEKLFF. Here the CDR3 DNA reads TGTGCCAGCAGGACAGACAATGGTGAAAAACTGTTTTTT.

This chain links TRBV18 with TRBJ2-3; TRBD1 is a possible D gene (5 bases). V dropped 1 base and J dropped 5 bases, with 10 bases sitting between them. This CDR3 has 14 amino acids. Germline V lookup: CDR1 KGHSH, CDR2 LQKENI. CDR3 protein: CASSPLLRGDTQYF. CDR3 nucleotide sequence: TGTGCCAGCTCACCACTCCTAAGGGGAGATACGCAGTATTTT. The full variable domain, completed using reference TRBV18 and TRBJ2-3, is NAGVMQNPRHLVRRRGQEARLRCSPMKGHSHVYWYRQLPEEGLKFMVYLQKENIIDESGMPKERFSAEFPKEGPSILRIQQVVRGDSAAYFCASSPLLRGDTQYFGPGTRLTVL.

The chain has TRBV30 and TRBJ2-3, with 14 bases that match TRBD2. The V gene end was trimmed by 1 base and the J gene end by 3 bases; junction bases not matched to a gene: 15. Germline-derived CDR1 and CDR2 are GTSNPN and SVGIG (reference sequence). The CDR3 extends over 20 amino acids. CDR3 loop: CAWSANWGTSGSFRTDTQYF. The CDR3, as DNA: TGTGCCTGGAGTGCCAACTGGGGGACTAGCGGGAGTTTTAGGACAGATACGCAGTATTTT. The variable domain in full, with the rest retrieved from reference TRBV30 and TRBJ2-3, is SQTIHQWPATLVQPVGSPLSLECTVEGTSNPNLYWYRQAAGRGLQLLFYSVGIGQISSEVPQNLSASRPQDRQFILSSKKLLLSDSGFYLCAWSANWGTSGSFRTDTQYFGPGTRLTVL.

The chain links TRBV5-1 to TRBJ1-5, with D perhaps TRBD1 (5 bases). This CDR3 region has 15 residues. CDR1 is SGHRS and CDR2 is YFSETQ in the germline V gene. V was shortened by 0 bases and J by 2 bases, with 9 bases between the two germline ends. CDR3 region: CASSLAGSGNQPQHF. In nucleotides, the CDR3 is TGCGCCAGCAGCTTGGCAGGGAGTGGCAATCAGCCCCAGCATTTT.